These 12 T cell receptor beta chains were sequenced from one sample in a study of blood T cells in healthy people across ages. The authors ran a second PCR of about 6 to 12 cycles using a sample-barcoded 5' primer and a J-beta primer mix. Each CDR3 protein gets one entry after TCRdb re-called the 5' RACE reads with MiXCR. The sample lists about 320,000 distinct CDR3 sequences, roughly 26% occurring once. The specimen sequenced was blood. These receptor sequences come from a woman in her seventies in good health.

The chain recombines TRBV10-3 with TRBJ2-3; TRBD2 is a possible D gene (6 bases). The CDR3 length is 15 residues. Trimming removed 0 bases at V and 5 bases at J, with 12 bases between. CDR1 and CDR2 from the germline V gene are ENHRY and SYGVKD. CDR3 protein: CAISESSVGGDTQYF. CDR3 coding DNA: TGTGCCATCAGTGAGTCGTCAGTCGGGGGAGATACGCAGTATTTT.

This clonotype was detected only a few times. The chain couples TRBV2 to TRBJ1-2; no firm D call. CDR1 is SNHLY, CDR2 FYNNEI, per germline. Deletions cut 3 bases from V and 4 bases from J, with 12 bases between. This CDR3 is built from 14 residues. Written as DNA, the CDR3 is TGTGCCAGCAGTGATCGCCGGGATCCCTATGGCTACACCTTC. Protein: CASSDRRDPYGYTF.

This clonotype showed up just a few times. The CDR3 spells CAASPATYEQYF. DNA for the CDR3: TGTGCCGCCTCGCCCGCTACCTACGAGCAGTACTTC. V and J are TRBV10-3 and TRBJ2-7; D gene ambiguous. V lost 11 bases and J 2 bases, leaving 13 bases between the germline ends. The CDR3 runs to 12 residues. From germline, CDR1 is ENHRY and CDR2 SYGVKD.

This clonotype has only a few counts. CDR3 amino acids: CASSLYLPGTPLQSTDTQYF. CDR3 in DNA: TGTGCCAGCAGTTTATATCTTCCCGGGACTCCCCTTCAGTCCACAGATACGCAGTATTTT. The chain uses TRBV28 and TRBJ2-3; a weak D match, TRBD2 (6 bases). The ends were cut back, 1 base at V and 2 bases at J, with 25 bases in the middle. Germline assignment: CDR1 MDHEN and CDR2 SYDVKM. CDR3 size: 20 residues. The full variable domain, rest sourced from reference TRBV28 and TRBJ2-3, is DVKVTQSSRYLVKRTGEKVFLECVQDMDHENMFWYRQDPGLGLRLIYFSYDVKMKEKGDIPEGYSVSREKKERFSLILESASTNQTSMYLCASSLYLPGTPLQSTDTQYFGPGTRLTVL.

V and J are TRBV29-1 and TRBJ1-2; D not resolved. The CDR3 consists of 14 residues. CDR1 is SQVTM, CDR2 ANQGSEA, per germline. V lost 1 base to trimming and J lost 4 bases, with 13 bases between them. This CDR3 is CSVEAVGSGYGYTF. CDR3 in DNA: TGCAGCGTTGAAGCAGTAGGGTCAGGCTATGGCTACACCTTC.

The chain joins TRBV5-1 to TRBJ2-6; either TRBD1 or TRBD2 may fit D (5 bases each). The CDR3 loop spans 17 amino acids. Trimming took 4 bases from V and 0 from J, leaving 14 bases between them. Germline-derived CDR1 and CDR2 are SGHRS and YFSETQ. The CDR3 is CASSRSGRNSGANVLTF. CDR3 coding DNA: TGCGCCAGCAGCCGCTCGGGACGGAACTCTGGGGCCAACGTCCTGACTTTC.

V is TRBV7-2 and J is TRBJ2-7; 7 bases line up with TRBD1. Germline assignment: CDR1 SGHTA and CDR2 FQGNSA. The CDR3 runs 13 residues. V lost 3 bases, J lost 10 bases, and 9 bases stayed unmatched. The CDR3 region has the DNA TGTGCCAGCAGCTTCGGGACAGACAGGGATCAGTACTTC. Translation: CASSFGTDRDQYF.

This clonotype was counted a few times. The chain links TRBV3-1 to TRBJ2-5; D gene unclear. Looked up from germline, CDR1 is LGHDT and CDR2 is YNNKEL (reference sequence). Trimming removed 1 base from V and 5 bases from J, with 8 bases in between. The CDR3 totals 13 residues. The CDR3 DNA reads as TGTGCCAGCAGCCAAGCTGGCCCGGAGACCCAGTACTTC. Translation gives CASSQAGPETQYF.

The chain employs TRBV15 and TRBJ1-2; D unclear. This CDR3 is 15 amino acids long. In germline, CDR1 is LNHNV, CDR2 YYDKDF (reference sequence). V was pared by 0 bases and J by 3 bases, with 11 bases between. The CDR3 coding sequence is TGTGCCACCAGCAGAGATCAGCCTGCACACTATGGCTACACCTTC. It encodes CATSRDQPAHYGYTF.

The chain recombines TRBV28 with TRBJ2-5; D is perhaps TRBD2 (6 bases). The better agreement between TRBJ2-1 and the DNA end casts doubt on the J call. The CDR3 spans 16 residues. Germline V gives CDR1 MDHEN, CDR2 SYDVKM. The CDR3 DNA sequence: TGTGCCAGCAGTCCCGCCGGGACCCGGAGGGTGGATGAGCAGTTCTTC. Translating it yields CASSPAGTRRVDEQFF.

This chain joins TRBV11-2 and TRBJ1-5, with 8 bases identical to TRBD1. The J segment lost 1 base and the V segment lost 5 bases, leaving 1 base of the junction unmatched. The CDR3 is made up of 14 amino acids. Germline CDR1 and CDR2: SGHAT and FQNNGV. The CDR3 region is CASSPGGSNQPQHF. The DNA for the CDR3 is TGTGCCAGCAGCCCAGGGGGCAGCAATCAGCCCCAGCATTTT. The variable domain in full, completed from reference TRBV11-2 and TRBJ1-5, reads EAGVAQSPRYKIIEKRQSVAFWCNPISGHATLYWYQQILGQGPKLLIQFQNNGVVDDSQLPKDRFSAERLKGVDSTLKIQPAKLEDSAVYLCASSPGGSNQPQHFGDGTRLSIL.

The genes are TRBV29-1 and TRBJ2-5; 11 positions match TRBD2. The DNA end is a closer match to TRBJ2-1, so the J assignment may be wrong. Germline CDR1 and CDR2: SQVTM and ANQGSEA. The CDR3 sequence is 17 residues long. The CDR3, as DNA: TGCAGCGTTCCGCCCCCGCGACTAGCGGGGACCGACAATGAGCAGTTCTTC. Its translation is CSVPPPRLAGTDNEQFF.